This paragraph covers one T cell receptor (beta chain) sequence. Data came from immunoSEQ multiplex PCR; TCRdb stores just in-frame clones and leaves some out. Seen here are 50,000 or so clones, around 92% observed once, and the top ten hold roughly 0.71%. Unmatched junction bases numbered 16, after V lost 3 bases and J lost 4 bases. From germline, CDR1 is SGDLS and CDR2 YYNGEE. This CDR3 is built from 18 residues. This sample was included in a study of T cell changes during pregnancy in multiple sclerosis. This clonotype was obtained from a female donor with multiple sclerosis, enrolled in a pregnancy study. This chain connects TRBV9 to TRBJ2-1, with 7 bases identical to TRBD1. The source was CD4+ T cells from peripheral blood mononuclear cells, collected in the third trimester of pregnancy. CDR3 sequence: CASSAPGGTIRGYNEQFF. CDR3 coding DNA: TGTGCCAGCAGCGCCCCAGGGGGTACAATTCGCGGTTACAATGAGCAGTTCTTC.